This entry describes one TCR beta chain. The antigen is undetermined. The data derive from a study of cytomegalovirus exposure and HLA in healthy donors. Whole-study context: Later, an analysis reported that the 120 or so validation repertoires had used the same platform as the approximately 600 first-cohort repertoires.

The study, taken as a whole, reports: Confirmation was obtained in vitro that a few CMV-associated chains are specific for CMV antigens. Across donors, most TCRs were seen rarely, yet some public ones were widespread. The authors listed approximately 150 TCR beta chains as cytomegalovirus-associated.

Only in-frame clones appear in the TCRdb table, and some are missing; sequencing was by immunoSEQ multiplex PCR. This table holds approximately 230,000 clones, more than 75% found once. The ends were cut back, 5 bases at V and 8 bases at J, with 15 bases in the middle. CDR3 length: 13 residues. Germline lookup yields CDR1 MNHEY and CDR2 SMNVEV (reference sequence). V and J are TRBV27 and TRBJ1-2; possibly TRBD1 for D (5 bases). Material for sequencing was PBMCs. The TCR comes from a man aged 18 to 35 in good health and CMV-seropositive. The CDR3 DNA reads TGTGCCAGCAGTCTCACAGGCTACGAGGGCTACACCTTC. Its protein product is CASSLTGYEGYTF.